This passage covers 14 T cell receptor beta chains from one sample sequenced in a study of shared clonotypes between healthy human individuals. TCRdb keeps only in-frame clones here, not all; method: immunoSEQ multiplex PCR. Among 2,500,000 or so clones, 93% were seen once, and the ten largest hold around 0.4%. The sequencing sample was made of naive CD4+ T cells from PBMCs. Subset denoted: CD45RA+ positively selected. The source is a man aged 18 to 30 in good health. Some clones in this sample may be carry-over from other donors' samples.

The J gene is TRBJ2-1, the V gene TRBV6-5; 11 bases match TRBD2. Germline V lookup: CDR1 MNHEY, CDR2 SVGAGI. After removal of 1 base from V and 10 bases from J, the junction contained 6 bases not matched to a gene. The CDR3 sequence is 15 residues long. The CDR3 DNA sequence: TGTGCCAGCAGTTACTTGTTAGCGGGAGGGACCGAGCAGTTCTTC. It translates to CASSYLLAGGTEQFF.

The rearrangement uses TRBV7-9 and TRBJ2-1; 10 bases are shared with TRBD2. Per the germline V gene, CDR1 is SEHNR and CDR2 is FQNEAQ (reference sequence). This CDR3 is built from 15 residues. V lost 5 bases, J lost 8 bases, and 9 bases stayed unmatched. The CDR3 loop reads CASSVTSGTSYEQFF. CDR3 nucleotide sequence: TGTGCCAGCAGCGTCACTAGCGGGACCTCCTATGAGCAGTTCTTC.

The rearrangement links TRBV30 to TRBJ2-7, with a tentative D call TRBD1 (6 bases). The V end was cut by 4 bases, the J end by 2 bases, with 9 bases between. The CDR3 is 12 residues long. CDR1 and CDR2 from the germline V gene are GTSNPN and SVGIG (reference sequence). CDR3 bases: TGTGCCTGGAACTCAGGGGCCTACGAGCAGTACTTC. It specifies CAWNSGAYEQYF.

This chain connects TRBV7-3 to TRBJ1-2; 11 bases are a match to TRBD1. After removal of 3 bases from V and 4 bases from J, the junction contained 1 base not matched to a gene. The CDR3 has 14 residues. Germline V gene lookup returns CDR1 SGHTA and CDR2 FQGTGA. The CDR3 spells CASSLGTGGYGYTF. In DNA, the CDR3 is TGTGCCAGCAGCTTGGGGACAGGGGGCTATGGCTACACCTTC. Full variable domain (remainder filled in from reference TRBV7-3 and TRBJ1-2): GAGVSQTPSNKVTEKGKYVELRCDPISGHTALYWYRQSLGQGPEFLIYFQGTGAADDSGLPNDRFFAVRPEGSVSTLKIQRTERGDSAVYLCASSLGTGGYGYTFGSGTRLTVV.

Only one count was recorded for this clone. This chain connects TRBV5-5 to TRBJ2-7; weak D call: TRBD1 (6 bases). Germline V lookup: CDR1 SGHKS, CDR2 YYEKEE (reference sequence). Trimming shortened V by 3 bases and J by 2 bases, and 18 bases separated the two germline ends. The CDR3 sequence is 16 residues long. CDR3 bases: TGTGCCAGCAGCTGGGGTAGAAGGACAGCGACCTACGAGCAGTACTTC. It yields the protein CASSWGRRTATYEQYF.

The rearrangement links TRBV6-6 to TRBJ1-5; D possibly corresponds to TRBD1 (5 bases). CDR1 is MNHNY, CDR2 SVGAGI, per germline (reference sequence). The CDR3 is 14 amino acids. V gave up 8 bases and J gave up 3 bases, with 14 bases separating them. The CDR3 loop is CASWGGVDNQPQHF. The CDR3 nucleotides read TGTGCCAGCTGGGGAGGGGTCGACAATCAGCCCCAGCATTTT.

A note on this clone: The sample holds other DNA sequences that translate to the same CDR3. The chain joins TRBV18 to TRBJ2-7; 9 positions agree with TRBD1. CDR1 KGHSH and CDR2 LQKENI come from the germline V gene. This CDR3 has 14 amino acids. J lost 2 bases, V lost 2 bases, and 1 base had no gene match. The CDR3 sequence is CASSPGTGTYEQYF. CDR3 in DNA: TGTGCCAGCTCACCAGGGACAGGGACCTACGAGCAGTACTTC.

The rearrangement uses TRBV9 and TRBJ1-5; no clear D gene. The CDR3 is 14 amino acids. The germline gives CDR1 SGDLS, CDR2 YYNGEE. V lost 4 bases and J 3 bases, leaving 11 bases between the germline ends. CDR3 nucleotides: TGTGCCAGCAGCTCCGGGCCCCTCAATCAGCCCCAGCATTTT. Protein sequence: CASSSGPLNQPQHF. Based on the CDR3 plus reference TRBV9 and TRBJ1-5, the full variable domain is DSGVTQTPKHLITATGQRVTLRCSPRSGDLSVYWYQQSLDQGLQFLIQYYNGEERAKGNILERFSAQQFPDLHSELNLSSLELGDSALYFCASSSGPLNQPQHFGDGTRLSIL.

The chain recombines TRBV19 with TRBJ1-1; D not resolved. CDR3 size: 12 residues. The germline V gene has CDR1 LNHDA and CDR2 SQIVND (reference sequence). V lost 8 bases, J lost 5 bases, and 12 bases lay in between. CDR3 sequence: CASSRTVTEAFF. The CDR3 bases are TGTGCCAGTTCCCGGACTGTTACTGAAGCTTTCTTT.

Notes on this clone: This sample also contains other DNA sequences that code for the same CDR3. The CDR3 loop is CASSLGGSYNEQFF. DNA of the CDR3: TGTGCCAGCAGTTTAGGCGGGAGCTACAATGAGCAGTTCTTC. This chain joins TRBV28 and TRBJ2-1; 7 nucleotides align to TRBD2. The trim removed 2 bases at V and 3 bases at J, leaving 1 base unmatched. Looked up from germline, CDR1 is MDHEN and CDR2 is SYDVKM. This CDR3 contains 14 residues. Complete variable domain (other parts from reference TRBV28 and TRBJ2-1): DVKVTQSSRYLVKRTGEKVFLECVQDMDHENMFWYRQDPGLGLRLIYFSYDVKMKEKGDIPEGYSVSREKKERFSLILESASTNQTSMYLCASSLGGSYNEQFFGPGTRLTVL.

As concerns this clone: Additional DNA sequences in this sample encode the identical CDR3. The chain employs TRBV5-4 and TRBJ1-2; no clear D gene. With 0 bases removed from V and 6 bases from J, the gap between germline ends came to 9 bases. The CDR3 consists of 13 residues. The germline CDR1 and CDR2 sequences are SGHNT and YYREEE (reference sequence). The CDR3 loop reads CASSLVGGNGYTF. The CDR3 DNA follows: TGTGCCAGCAGCTTGGTTGGAGGGAATGGCTACACCTTC.

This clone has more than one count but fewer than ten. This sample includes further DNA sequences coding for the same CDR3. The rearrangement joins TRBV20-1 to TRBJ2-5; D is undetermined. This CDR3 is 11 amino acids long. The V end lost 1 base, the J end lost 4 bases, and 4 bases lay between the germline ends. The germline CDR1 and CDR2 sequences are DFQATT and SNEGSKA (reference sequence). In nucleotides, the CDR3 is TGCAGTGCTAGAGTGGGAGAGACCCAGTACTTC. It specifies CSARVGETQYF.

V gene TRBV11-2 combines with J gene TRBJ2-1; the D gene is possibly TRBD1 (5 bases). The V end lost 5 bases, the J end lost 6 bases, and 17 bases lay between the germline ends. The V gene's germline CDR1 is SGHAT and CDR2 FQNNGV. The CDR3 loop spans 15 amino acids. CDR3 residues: CASSPSEQVGNEQFF. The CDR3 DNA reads TGTGCCAGCAGCCCCTCGGAACAGGTTGGCAATGAGCAGTTCTTC.

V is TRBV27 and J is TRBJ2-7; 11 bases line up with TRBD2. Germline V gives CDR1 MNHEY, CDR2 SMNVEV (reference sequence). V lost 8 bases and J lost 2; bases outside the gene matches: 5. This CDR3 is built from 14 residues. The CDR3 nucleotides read TGTGCCAGCGCGACTAGCGGGAACCCCTACGAGCAGTACTTC. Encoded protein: CASATSGNPYEQYF.